The rows below give T cell receptor beta chains drawn from one sample of a study of technical replicates of blood from a handful of donors. Sequencing used immunoSEQ multiplex PCR; TCRdb keeps in-frame clones, though not all of them. In the table there are more than 65,000 clones, 95% to 98% of which are singletons. Sequenced: T cells isolated from PBMCs. The receptors stem from a human donor in good health. The CDR3 runs from the conserved cysteine through the conserved F or W. D genes are given only for firm matches. Not all rows give a size; the values are once, few, many and, for expanded clones, a class.

v_gene	j_gene	d_gene	len	abundance	CDR3nt	CDR3aa
TRBV28	TRBJ1-2	.	13	.	TGTGCCAGCAACGGACAGCCACCCTATGGCTACACCTTC	CASNGQPPYGYTF
TRBV19	TRBJ2-2	TRBD1	17	.	TGTGCCAGTAGTATTGGGCGAGGGGGCTTGAACACCGGGGAGCTGTTTTTT	CASSIGRGGLNTGELFF
TRBV2	TRBJ2-7	TRBD2	17	.	TGTGCCAGCAGCGCCGGACTTAGCGGGGCCCTCTCCTACGAGCAGTACTTC	CASSAGLSGALSYEQYF
TRBV7-9	TRBJ2-7	.	14	few	TGTGCCAGCAGCCCCGGACACGGCCCCTACGAGCAGTACTTC	CASSPGHGPYEQYF
TRBV6-1	TRBJ1-2	TRBD1	14	.	TGTGCCAGCGACCGGGACAGGGGTGACTATGGCTACACCTTC	CASDRDRGDYGYTF
TRBV5-4	TRBJ2-1	TRBD2	15	.	TGTGCCAGCAGCCCGGGACTAGCGGGAGCCAATGAGCAGTTCTTC	CASSPGLAGANEQFF
TRBV10-1	TRBJ2-2	TRBD1	16	.	TGCGCCAGCACATCCCCGACAGGGGCGGTCACCGGGGAGCTGTTTTTT	CASTSPTGAVTGELFF
TRBV12-5	TRBJ2-7	TRBD1	18	.	TGTGCTAGTGGTAGAGGGACAGGGAGGACTCACAGGTCTCTGGAGCAGTACTTC	CASGRGTGRTHRSLEQYF
TRBV2	TRBJ1-1	.	13	.	TGTGCCAGCCGGGGGACCGTTTCGACTGAAGCTTTCTTT	CASRGTVSTEAFF
TRBV12-5	TRBJ2-5	TRBD1	15	once	TGTGCTAGTGGTTCGGGACAGGGGCCGTCAGAGACCCAGTACTTC	CASGSGQGPSETQYF
TRBV10-3	TRBJ2-1	.	19	.	TGTGCCATCAGTGAGGAGGCAGGGCCCTTACTCAGCTCCTACAATGAGCAGTTCTTC	CAISEEAGPLLSSYNEQFF
TRBV4-1	TRBJ1-3	.	15	.	TGCGCCAGCAGCTCCCCGACAGGCTCTGGAAACACCATATATTTT	CASSSPTGSGNTIYF
TRBV9	TRBJ2-4	TRBD1	14	.	TGTGCCAGCAGCGCCCGGGACAGGGTGAACATTCAGTACTTC	CASSARDRVNIQYF
TRBV6-5	TRBJ2-1	.	16	.	TGTGCCAGCAGTTACGGAACTAGGCTTAGTTACAATGAGCAGTTCTTC	CASSYGTRLSYNEQFF
TRBV10-2	TRBJ2-2	TRBD1	15	once	TGCGCCAGCAGGGAGGACAGGGCGAACACCGGGGAGCTGTTTTTT	CASREDRANTGELFF
TRBV28	TRBJ2-7	TRBD2	15	once	TGTGCCAGCAGTTCCGGATCTAGCGGGAGTGCTAAGCAGTACTTC	CASSSGSSGSAKQYF
TRBV7-9	TRBJ2-1	.	15	.	TGTGCCAGCAGCCGGCACGGGACACCCTACAATGAGCAGTTCTTC	CASSRHGTPYNEQFF
TRBV2	TRBJ2-7	.	14	.	TGTGCCAGCAGTTTTGTGGGCGGGCCCTACGAGCAGTACTTC	CASSFVGGPYEQYF
TRBV5-6	TRBJ2-6	.	16	.	TGTGCCAGCAGCCCCATCTGGGGGCCCGGGGCCAACGTCCTGACTTTC	CASSPIWGPGANVLTF
TRBV5-4	TRBJ2-7	.	18	.	TGTGCCAGCAGCCTTGATTTCCGAGGTACAGGGATCTCCTACGAGCAGTACTTC	CASSLDFRGTGISYEQYF
TRBV13	TRBJ2-1	.	12	.	TGTGCCAGCAGCTTAGGGAGAATTGAGCAGTTCTTC	CASSLGRIEQFF
TRBV2	TRBJ2-2	TRBD2	15	.	TGTGCCAGCAGTGAACGCGGGGGGTCCACCGGGGAGCTGTTTTTT	CASSERGGSTGELFF
TRBV5-1	TRBJ2-1	.	13	.	TGCGCCAGCTCGGAGGGGGCCAGCCATGAGCAGTTCTTC	CASSEGASHEQFF
TRBV11-3	TRBJ2-1	TRBD2	17	.	TGTGCCAGCAGCTTAGATTTGGGACTAGCGGGGTACAATGAGCAGTTCTTC	CASSLDLGLAGYNEQFF
TRBV5-1	TRBJ2-3	TRBD2	18	once	TGCGCCAGCAGCTTGGGACTAGCGGGAGGACTGAGGACAGATACGCAGTATTTT	CASSLGLAGGLRTDTQYF
TRBV30	TRBJ2-7	.	14	.	TGTGCCTGGCTGGACACAGAAACGACCTACGAGCAGTACTTC	CAWLDTETTYEQYF
TRBV12-5	TRBJ2-7	.	14	.	TGTGCTAGTGGTTTGGGAAGACAGGACAGCGAGCAGTACTTC	CASGLGRQDSEQYF
TRBV4-1	TRBJ1-1	.	15	.	TGCGCCAGCAGCCAAGATCGATCGGGGAACACTGAAGCTTTCTTT	CASSQDRSGNTEAFF
TRBV5-6	TRBJ2-3	.	12	once	TGTGCCAGCAGCTTGTGGCCGGATACGCAGTATTTT	CASSLWPDTQYF
TRBV10-2	TRBJ1-5	TRBD1	14	.	TGCGCCAGCAGTGAAGGACAGGTAGGACAGCCCCAGCATTTT	CASSEGQVGQPQHF
TRBV28	TRBJ2-1	TRBD2	13	.	TGTGCCAGCAGTTTGACTAGCATCTTTGAGCAGTTCTTC	CASSLTSIFEQFF
TRBV5-1	TRBJ2-1	TRBD2	15	.	TGCGCCAGCAGCTCCGGGGGGAGCTCCTACAATGAGCAGTTCTTC	CASSSGGSSYNEQFF
TRBV5-1	TRBJ1-4	.	16	.	TGCGCCAGCAGCTTGTTAGCTGGGGGCGCGAGGGAAAAACTGTTTTTT	CASSLLAGGAREKLFF
TRBV5-1	TRBJ2-3	TRBD1	18	.	TGCGCCAGCAGCTTGGTTTCTACAGGGGGCGGCTACACAGATACGCAGTATTTT	CASSLVSTGGGYTDTQYF
TRBV7-3	TRBJ2-1	TRBD1	15	.	TGTGCCAGCAGCCCATGGGACAGGGGGCGTGTTGAGCAGTTCTTC	CASSPWDRGRVEQFF
TRBV28	TRBJ2-7	.	14	.	TGTGCCAGCAGTTTTGCAGGGGCGACCTACGAGCAGTACTTC	CASSFAGATYEQYF
TRBV25-1	TRBJ1-1	.	14	once	TGTGCCAGCAGTGATTGGGCGGGGAACACTGAAGCTTTCTTT	CASSDWAGNTEAFF
TRBV5-1	TRBJ2-2	TRBD1	15	.	TGCGCCAGCAGCGAGGGGGCTTCGAACACCGGGGAGCTGTTTTTT	CASSEGASNTGELFF
TRBV18	TRBJ2-5	.	11	.	TGTGCCAGCGCCCCCAAGGAGGTCCAGTACTTC	CASAPKEVQYF
TRBV6-5	TRBJ2-5	TRBD2	15	once	TGTGCCAGCAGCGGGGACCTAGCGGCCCGGCAGACCCAGTACTTC	CASSGDLAARQTQYF
TRBV5-1	TRBJ1-2	.	14	.	TGCGCCAGCAGTTTTGGGGCGTCCTATGATGGCTACACCTTC	CASSFGASYDGYTF
TRBV27	TRBJ1-2	.	15	.	TGTGCCAGCAAGCCCTCTACCCCTATTAACTATGGCTACACCTTC	CASKPSTPINYGYTF